This T cell receptor (beta chain) was recorded in a study of STAT5B mutations in CD4+ large granular lymphocyte leukemia. The CDR3 loop spans 15 amino acids. The germline V and J ends were trimmed by 6 bases and 3 bases, with 18 bases remaining between them. The germline V gene encodes CDR1 SSHAT and CDR2 FNYEAQ (reference sequence). Measured with immunoSEQ multiplex PCR; TCRdb has only the in-frame clones, and not every one. Of nearly 45,000 clones in the sample, 65% to 90% are singletons; the top ten hold about 3%. The chain links TRBV7-7 to TRBJ2-7, with D perhaps assigned TRBD1 or TRBD2 (6 bases each). The receptor was isolated from a human donor in good health. Sequencing input: CD4+ T cells from blood buffy coats. The CDR3 DNA follows: TGTGCCAGCAGTCAAGGACCGGGGGCCTACTACGAGCAGTACTTC. Its protein product is CASSQGPGAYYEQYF.